These 21 T cell receptor beta chains came from one sample sequenced in a study of T cell clonality in common variable immunodeficiency. This table comes from immunoSEQ multiplex PCR, and its TCRdb copy is limited to in-frame clones, with some not included. Observed in the sample are fewer than 65,000 clones, none of them singletons. The sequencing input was peripheral blood mononuclear cells. The source is a person aged 18-70 years in good health.

This clone was found many times. Sequencing ends 3 residues short of the CDR3 end; the germline J gene provides the rest. The rearrangement uses TRBV19 and TRBJ2-1, with TRBD2 matching over 8 bases. The CDR3 is 16 amino acids. V lost 6 bases and J lost 8; bases outside the gene matches: 15. CDR1 is LNHDA, CDR2 SQIVND, per germline (reference sequence). The covered CDR3 bases are TGTGCCAGTAGGGAGAAGAGCGGGAGTTTGTGGGATGAG. Translating it yields CASREKSGSLWDE. Given in full, the CDR3 is CASREKSGSLWDEQFF.

About this clone: The read halts 3 residues ahead of the CDR3 end, with the missing end drawn from the germline J gene. This rearrangement joins TRBV6-4 to TRBJ2-3; 11 bases are a match to TRBD1. With 3 bases clipped from V and 4 bases from J, the junction kept 0 bases outside the gene matches. In germline, CDR1 is MRHNA, CDR2 SNTAGT. The CDR3 has 14 amino acids. CDR3 sequence: CASSEGQGADTQYF. The DNA read from the CDR3 is TGTGCCAGCAGTGAGGGACAGGGGGCAGATACG.

This clone was seen many times. The sequenced part of the CDR3 DNA is TGCGCCAGCAGCCAACTGACAGGGGGCGAAGAAAAA. It translates to CASSQLTGGEEK. The entire CDR3 protein is CASSQLTGGEEKLFF. This sequence joins TRBV5-1 and TRBJ1-4, with 10 bases identical to TRBD1. From the germline J gene comes the end of the CDR3, since the read stops 3 residues before it. The germline gives CDR1 SGHRS, CDR2 YFSETQ. The junction had 8 bases not matched to a gene; V was cut back by 4 bases and J by 8 bases. This CDR3 comprises 15 residues.

This clone was picked up many times. Read data end 3 residues before the CDR3 end; the end is taken from the germline J gene. The gene calls are TRBV7-2 and TRBJ2-1, with a tentative D call TRBD2 (6 bases). The germline gives CDR1 SGHTA, CDR2 FQGNSA. V was pared by 1 base and J by 9 bases, with 13 bases between. The CDR3 is made up of 14 amino acids. The DNA read from the CDR3 is TGTGCCAGCAGCTTAGTGTCCTCCGGGGGTGAG. Translated: CASSLVSSGGE. The entire CDR3 reads CASSLVSSGGEQFF.

Ten or more counts support this clone. The read terminates 3 residues before the CDR3 end, so the remaining end is supplied by the germline J gene. The gene calls are TRBV20-1 and TRBJ1-2; the D gene is possibly TRBD1 (6 bases). From germline, CDR1 is DFQATT and CDR2 SNEGSKA (reference sequence). The V gene lost 0 bases and the J gene lost 5 bases, with 13 bases spanning the gap. This CDR3 is 14 amino acids long. CDR3 region: CSARDQGRPYGYTF. Partial CDR3 DNA: TGCAGTGCTAGAGATCAGGGGAGACCTTATGGC.

This clone was observed a few times. With the read ending 3 residues before the CDR3 end, the germline J gene is used to fill in that end. The V call is TRBV5-8, the J call TRBJ2-3; 12 nucleotides align to TRBD2. Germline trimming cut 4 bases from V and 8 bases from J; bases unmatched to any gene: 8. CDR1 and CDR2 from the germline V gene are SGHTS and YDEGEE. The CDR3 is 15 amino acids. The sequenced part of the CDR3 DNA is TGTGCCAGCAGCACACGGACTAGCGGGGAAGGTACG. Translating it yields CASSTRTSGEGT. The full CDR3 is CASSTRTSGEGTQYF. Using reference TRBV5-8 and TRBJ2-3 for the parts outside the CDR3, the full variable domain is EAGVTQSPTHLIKTRGQQATLRCSPISGHTSVYWYQQALGLGLQFLLWYDEGEERNRGNFPPRFSGRQFPNYSSELNVNALELEDSALYLCASSTRTSGEGTQYFGPGTRLTVL.

This clone was recorded many times. With the read ending 3 residues before the CDR3 end, the germline J gene is used to fill in that end. The V gene is TRBV2, the J gene TRBJ1-1; a weak D match, TRBD1 (6 bases). Germline CDR1 is SNHLY and CDR2 is FYNNEI. The CDR3 runs to 14 residues. V lost 5 bases, J lost 1 base, and 11 bases lay in between. CDR3 DNA (partial): TGTGCCAGCAGTCCGGGACACACGAACACTGAA. Amino acid sequence: CASSPGHTNTE. In full, the CDR3 reads CASSPGHTNTEAFF.

This clone has ten or more counts. Read coverage stops 3 residues before the CDR3 terminus; the germline J gene supplies the remainder. The chain uses TRBV28 and TRBJ2-5; 11 bases are shared with TRBD2. In germline, CDR1 is MDHEN, CDR2 SYDVKM. There are 17 residues in the CDR3. V was clipped by 2 bases and J by 4 bases; unmatched bases: 9. The sequenced part of the CDR3 DNA is TGTGCCAGCAGTTTAAGGGTAGCGGGAGGGCTTTCAGAGACC. This codes for CASSLRVAGGLSET. The CDR3 in full is CASSLRVAGGLSETQYF.

This clone was seen ten or more times. The sequence runs out 3 residues before the end of the CDR3; the remainder is reconstructed from the germline J gene. The chain couples TRBV7-2 to TRBJ1-1, with D perhaps matching TRBD1 (5 bases). The germline V gene has CDR1 SGHTA and CDR2 FQGNSA. This CDR3 spans 14 amino acids. V lost 4 bases and J lost 3, with 12 bases in between. The CDR3 sequence: CASSYNKGDTEAFF. Incomplete CDR3 DNA: TGTGCCAGCAGCTACAACAAAGGGGACACTGAA.

About this clone: The DNA ends 3 residues before the CDR3 does, and the rest of the CDR3 is filled in from the germline J gene. This chain uses TRBV13 with TRBJ1-2; the D is unclear. The germline V gene has CDR1 PRHDT and CDR2 FYEKMQ (reference sequence). The CDR3 extends over 15 amino acids. V lost 2 bases to trimming and J lost 6 bases, with 16 bases between them. The CDR3 DNA, read in part, is TGTGCCAGCAGCTTATCTCCGGGTAGGCCGGATGGC. This encodes CASSLSPGRPDG. The entire CDR3 reads CASSLSPGRPDGYTF.

This clone came up many times. The read ends 3 residues shy of where the CDR3 ends; the end is completed using the germline J gene. This sequence joins TRBV18 and TRBJ1-2; D gene uncertain. Germline V CDR1 and CDR2: KGHSH, LQKENI. The CDR3 consists of 13 residues. V lost 6 bases and J lost 2, with 10 bases in between. CDR3: CASSRTANYGYTF. The DNA read from the CDR3 is TGTGCCAGCTCCAGGACTGCGAACTATGGC.

This clone was recorded many times. The CDR3 end falls 3 residues outside the read, so it is completed with the germline J gene. The V and J genes are TRBV30 and TRBJ2-1, with 13 bases matching TRBD2. CDR3 length: 14 amino acids. CDR1 GTSNPN and CDR2 SVGIG come from the germline V gene (reference sequence). V dropped 4 bases and J dropped 7; count of bases not matched to a gene: 4. The CDR3 sequence is CAWKTSGRWNEQFF. Incomplete CDR3 DNA: TGTGCCTGGAAGACTAGCGGGAGGTGGAATGAG.

In its sample, this clone was seen a few times. A much larger clone differs from this one at a single base, so this may be a read error. The observed sequence ends 3 residues before the CDR3 terminus, with the missing tail filled in from the germline J gene. This CDR3 is also generated by other DNA sequences in the sample. The chain uses TRBV7-9 and TRBJ1-5; D is unresolved. The length of the CDR3 is 14 residues. CDR1 and CDR2 (germline): SEHNR, FQNEAQ (reference sequence). The CDR3 here is CASSIGGGDQPQHF. The sequenced part of the CDR3 DNA is TGCGCCAGCAGCATCGGCGGTGGCGATCAGCCC.

This clone has at least ten counts. Read sequence stops 3 residues before the CDR3 end, and the germline J gene provides the missing end. The chain has TRBV7-2 and TRBJ1-5; 9 bases line up with TRBD1. Germline-derived CDR1 and CDR2 are SGHTA and FQGNSA. Trimming removed 5 bases from V and 7 bases from J; junction bases left unmatched: 6. The CDR3 runs to 14 residues. Incomplete CDR3 DNA: TGTGCCAGCAGCGATACAGGGGGCGTCCAGCCC. Translation: CASSDTGGVQP. The CDR3 in full is CASSDTGGVQPQHF.

Ten or more counts support this clone. CDR3 bases read: TGTGCCAGCAGGGGGGGACAGGGAGGCGAG. It translates to CASRGGQGGE. The complete CDR3 sequence is CASRGGQGGEQYF. The chain joins TRBV2 to TRBJ2-7; TRBD1 matches 9 bases. The missing CDR3 end, 3 residues past where the read stops, is filled in from the germline J gene. Unmatched junction bases numbered 6, after V lost 6 bases and J lost 6 bases. The germline V gene encodes CDR1 SNHLY and CDR2 FYNNEI. This CDR3 is built from 13 residues.

This clone showed up many times. The read ends 3 residues shy of where the CDR3 ends; the end is completed using the germline J gene. This chain links TRBV7-2 with TRBJ1-2; 8 nucleotides line up with TRBD1. The J segment lost 7 bases and the V segment lost 4 bases, leaving 5 bases of the junction unmatched. The CDR3 consists of 13 residues. Germline values: CDR1 SGHTA, CDR2 FQGNSA. The sequenced part of the CDR3 DNA is TGTGCCAGCAGCTCCAGGGGGCGGGGTGGC. Translated: CASSSRGRGG. The whole CDR3 reads CASSSRGRGGYTF.

This clone was counted ten times or more. The read ends 3 residues before the CDR3 terminus; that terminus is restored from the germline J gene. The chain employs TRBV5-1 and TRBJ2-7, with D uncertain. The CDR3 consists of 15 residues. V was clipped by 0 bases and J by 3 bases, with 13 bases between them. Germline CDR1 reads SGHRS; CDR2 reads YFSETQ. The sequenced part of the CDR3 DNA is TGCGCCAGCAGCTTGGCCAGCGAGGCAAACTACGAG. It is translated as CASSLASEANYE. The whole CDR3 reads CASSLASEANYEQYF. Using reference TRBV5-1 and TRBJ2-7 for the parts outside the CDR3, the full variable domain is KAGVTQTPRYLIKTRGQQVTLSCSPISGHRSVSWYQQTPGQGLQFLFEYFSETQRNKGNFPGRFSGRQFSNSRSEMNVSTLELGDSALYLCASSLASEANYEQYFGPGTRLTVT.

About this clone: This may arise from a read error, as a much more abundant clone is one base away. The sequence runs out 3 residues before the end of the CDR3; the remainder is reconstructed from the germline J gene. The J gene is TRBJ1-2, the V gene TRBV6-2 or TRBV6-3, with D perhaps matching TRBD1 (6 bases). Germline loops: CDR1 MNHEY, CDR2 SVGEGT. This CDR3 is built from 15 residues. The part of the CDR3 DNA that was read is TGTGCCTGCACTTACGGGCGGGGGGCCAGCGGGACC. It translates to CACTYGRGASGT. The complete CDR3 reads CACTYGRGASGTYTF.

This clone was seen repeatedly, ten times or more. The CDR3 end lies 3 residues beyond the end of the read and is filled in from the germline J gene. The gene calls are TRBV7-3 and TRBJ1-1; 8 bases agree with TRBD1. Germline trimming cut 3 bases from V and 4 bases from J; bases unmatched to any gene: 4. Germline values: CDR1 SGHTA, CDR2 FQGTGA. CDR3 length: 14 amino acids. CDR3 residues: CASSLTGAGTEAFF. The CDR3 DNA, read in part, is TGTGCCAGCAGCTTGACAGGGGCCGGCACTGAA.

In this sample, this clone turned up many times. The junction departs from the called germline gene at one end, perhaps through a read error. Sequencing ends 3 residues short of the CDR3 end; the germline J gene provides the rest. This rearrangement joins TRBV4-2 to TRBJ2-5; D is perhaps TRBD1 (6 bases). There are 15 residues in the CDR3. Germline assignment: CDR1 LGHNA and CDR2 YNFKEQ. CDR3 loop: CASSQEWGPQETQYF. The sequenced part of the CDR3 DNA is TGCGCCAGCAGCCAAGAATGGGGGCCCCAAGAGACC.

This clone has at least ten counts. The CDR3 goes on 3 residues after the read ends, and that part is filled in from the germline J gene. The V call is TRBV12-5, the J call TRBJ2-2; a weak D match, TRBD2 (6 bases). Germline V CDR1 and CDR2: LGHNT, FRNRAP. This CDR3 has 16 residues. V lost 0 bases and J lost 4, with 12 bases in between. The CDR3: CASGLVHQGGTGELFF. The covered CDR3 bases are TGTGCTAGTGGTTTGGTACACCAGGGAGGCACCGGGGAG.